This T cell receptor beta chain was sequenced in a study of blood T cell repertoires in COVID-19 (dated by TCRdb to about 2020). Some background on the complete study: Samples covering the acute and convalescent phases of COVID-19 were provided by collaborators in the United States, Italy and Spain. The prospective study material was composed of cDNA or gDNA derived from T cells, B-cell-depleted T cells, or PBMCs. The dataset comprised deeply sampled blood TCRbeta repertoires from subjects exposed to, actively infected with, or recovered from COVID-19. The repertoires were made available in a free public database intended to serve as a resource for research on the immune response to SARS-CoV-2. Samples were obtained from the ongoing ImmuneRACE study (first 160 participants) and from over 1,000 subjects provided by 6 global collaborators. The sample metadata nearly always contained a de-identified subject ID, COVID-19 status, age in years and sex. Where available, HLA class I and class II types were taken from metadata supplied by the sample provider and were not determined by assay-based typing.

Whole blood was collected in K2EDTA tubes by collaborating institutions according to the institutions' own protocols. For TCRbeta analysis, collaborator samples were shipped as frozen whole blood, as isolated PBMCs, or as DNA extracted from either sample type. Paper-wide results and their limitations: The amount of clinical and demographic metadata varied by source and participant and was provided uncurated.

As for this clone: The antigen this receptor binds is unknown. Nothing much larger sits one base from this clone, and base qualities are not available.

TCRbeta CDR3 regions were amplified from genomic DNA by means of the immunoSEQ Assay, a bias-controlled multiplex PCR. The paper's data handling went like this. The number of nucleated cells in each sample was estimated from the amplification of reference gene primers within the assay. To quantify the absolute abundance of each unique TCRbeta CDR3 rearrangement, sequence reads were collapsed and filtered. For each sample, productive Simpson clonality was calculated as the square root of Simpson's diversity index over productive rearrangements. TCRdb's version of the immuneACCESS table is confined to in-frame rearrangements and falls short of the full clone set. An unresolved V gene accounts for under half of the shortfall where checked; the remainder is of unknown origin. That table furnishes V, J and clone size, whereas the DNA furnished D and trimming. Here the sample has some 260,000 clones; around 82% occur a single time. The ten largest account for about 5.3% of the sample.

The cysteine opens and the phenylalanine closes a CDR3 of 11 amino acids. The DNA shown is the 33-base CDR3, in frame from base 1. In the germline V gene (reference sequence), CDR1 corresponds to LNHDA and CDR2 to SQIVND. From V the trimming removes 6 bases and from J it removes 15 bases, while the gene matches leave 8 bases of the junction unaccounted for. Material: peripheral blood. This receptor was obtained from a woman older than 75 with active or convalescent COVID-19. The sequence joins TRBV19 to TRBJ2-1; a stretch of 7 junction bases matches TRBD2. The nucleotide sequence reads TGTGCCAGTAGAGGTAGCGGGCGGCTGTTCTTC. It specifies CASRGSGRLFF.